Presented here are 17 T cell receptor beta chains from one specimen sequenced in a study of control samples from healthy donors and cancer patients. Method: immunoSEQ multiplex PCR; TCRdb's copy keeps in-frame clones and lacks some. This sample carries approximately 230,000 clones, roughly 87% of them seen once, and the ten largest clones take 13%. The sequenced sample was PBMCs. The source of these receptors is a woman in her sixties or seventies with lung cancer.

This clone appeared once. The chain carries TRBV7-9 and TRBJ2-1, with 10 bases that match TRBD2. Germline V gene data show CDR1 as SEHNR and CDR2 as FQNEAQ (reference sequence). With V trimmed by 5 bases and J by 0 bases, 1 base remained unmatched. This CDR3 comprises 15 residues. For the CDR3, the DNA is TGTGCCAGCAGCCCTAGCGGGGGCTCCTACAATGAGCAGTTCTTC. Protein product: CASSPSGGSYNEQFF.

This rearrangement joins TRBV5-8 to TRBJ2-3; D is perhaps TRBD1 (5 bases). The germline V gene has CDR1 SGHTS and CDR2 YDEGEE. CDR3 length: 16 amino acids. Trimming pared 0 bases from V and 4 bases from J, leaving 15 bases between. The CDR3 loop reads CASSLAVNRQADTQYF. The DNA for the CDR3 is TGTGCCAGCAGCTTGGCCGTTAACAGGCAGGCAGATACGCAGTATTTT.

The V call is TRBV7-6, the J call TRBJ2-3; D remains unclear. Germline CDR1 and CDR2: SGHVS and FNYEAQ. This CDR3 contains 16 residues. Trimming shortened V by 5 bases and J by 0 bases, and 15 bases separated the two germline ends. CDR3: CASSAGPSSSTDTQYF. The CDR3 DNA reads as TGTGCCAGCAGCGCTGGGCCCAGCTCCAGCACAGATACGCAGTATTTT. Variable domain in full (rest from reference TRBV7-6 and TRBJ2-3): GAGVSQSPRYKVTKRGQDVALRCDPISGHVSLYWYRQALGQGPEFLTYFNYEAQQDKSGLPNDRFSAERPEGSISTLTIQRTEQRDSAMYRCASSAGPSSSTDTQYFGPGTRLTVL.

V usage is TRBV12-3 or TRBV12-4 and J usage is TRBJ2-3; D remains ambiguous. The length of the CDR3 is 12 residues. Trimming took 4 bases from V and 4 from J, leaving 6 bases between them. CDR3 loop: CASSSRPDTQYF. The CDR3 DNA sequence: TGTGCCAGCAGTTCCCGACCAGATACGCAGTATTTT.

The CDR3 coding sequence is TGCAGCGTTGCTGGGCCCAAGACCAAAAACATTCAGTACTTC. Its protein product is CSVAGPKTKNIQYF. V gene TRBV29-1 combines with J gene TRBJ2-4; D gene ambiguous. Germline V gene data show CDR1 as SQVTM and CDR2 as ANQGSEA. The CDR3 loop spans 14 amino acids. The V end lost 4 bases, the J end lost 2 bases, and 12 bases lay between the germline ends.

The chain is built from TRBV2 and TRBJ1-1; possible D gene TRBD1, 5 bases. CDR3 length: 13 amino acids. Germline V CDR1 and CDR2: SNHLY, FYNNEI. Trimming took off 4 bases at V and 3 bases at J, with 9 bases between the two ends. CDR3 sequence: CASSGGGYTEAFF. DNA for the CDR3: TGTGCCAGCAGTGGGGGCGGTTACACTGAAGCTTTCTTT. Full variable domain (outside the CDR3, taken from reference TRBV2 and TRBJ1-1): EPEVTQTPSHQVTQMGQEVILRCVPISNHLYFYWYRQILGQKVEFLVSFYNNEISEKSEIFDDQFSVERPDGSNFTLKIRSTKLEDSAMYFCASSGGGYTEAFFGQGTRLTVV.

In this sample, this clone turned up once. This chain joins TRBV6-5 and TRBJ1-1; 11 positions match TRBD1. Unmatched junction bases numbered 5, after V lost 0 bases and J lost 5 bases. Germline V gene data show CDR1 as MNHEY and CDR2 as SVGAGI. CDR3 length: 16 residues. CDR3 sequence reads: CASSYSRGTGGTEAFF. CDR3 bases: TGTGCCAGCAGTTACTCGAGAGGGACAGGGGGAACTGAAGCTTTCTTT.

The chain employs TRBV11-2 and TRBJ1-6, with D possibly being TRBD1 (5 bases). The germline V gene has CDR1 SGHAT and CDR2 FQNNGV. Trimming took 8 bases from V and 8 from J, leaving 13 bases between them. This CDR3 is built from 13 residues. This CDR3 is CASGPGGDSPLHF. The CDR3 DNA is TGTGCCAGCGGACCGGGGGGGGATTCACCCCTCCACTTT.

CDR3 sequence reads: CASSQERTGGYTF. DNA for the CDR3: TGTGCCAGCAGCCAAGAACGGACGGGAGGCTACACCTTC. The chain combines TRBV3-1 (or the pseudogene TRBV3-2) with TRBJ1-2; D unclear. CDR3 size: 13 residues. The V and J ends lost 0 bases and 8 bases respectively, with 10 bases between them. Germline assignment: CDR1 LGHDT and CDR2 YNNKEL (reference sequence).

The J gene is TRBJ1-1, the V gene TRBV3-1 (or the pseudogene TRBV3-2); perhaps TRBD1 as D (5 bases). V lost 0 bases to trimming and J lost 5 bases, with 10 bases between them. This CDR3 is 14 amino acids long. The V gene's germline CDR1 is LGHDT and CDR2 YNNKEL (reference sequence). The CDR3 nucleotides are TGTGCCAGCAGCCAAGACCAGGGAGATACTGAAGCTTTCTTT. Protein: CASSQDQGDTEAFF.

The genes are TRBV5-1 and TRBJ1-5; 9 bases map to TRBD1. Germline V lookup: CDR1 SGHRS, CDR2 YFSETQ. This CDR3 is 14 amino acids long. V dropped 4 bases and J dropped 6; count of bases not matched to a gene: 5. Written as DNA, the CDR3 is TGCGCCAGCAGCGCTGACAGGGGGAGTCAGCCCCAGCATTTT. Encoded protein: CASSADRGSQPQHF.

The CDR3 bases are TGCGCCAGCAGCCATCGACAGGGGGCTTACACCGGGGAGCTGTTTTTT. Translation: CASSHRQGAYTGELFF. The chain recombines TRBV4-1 with TRBJ2-2, with 10 nucleotides matching TRBD1. Germline V gene sequence: CDR1 MGHRA, CDR2 YSYEKL. V lost 3 bases, J lost 3 bases, and 4 bases stayed unmatched. The CDR3 is 16 amino acids.

The chain has TRBV5-6 and TRBJ1-1, with D unresolved. The CDR3 runs to 13 residues. V was trimmed by 2 bases and J by 2 bases, leaving 7 bases between them. Germline V gene lookup returns CDR1 SGHDT and CDR2 YYEEEE. In nucleotides, the CDR3 is TGTGCCAGCAGCTTTGCGGTCAACACTGAAGCTTTCTTT. It is translated as CASSFAVNTEAFF. Filled out from reference TRBV5-6 and TRBJ1-1, the complete variable domain reads DAGVTQSPTHLIKTRGQQVTLRCSPKSGHDTVSWYQQALGQGPQFIFQYYEEEERQRGNFPDRFSGHQFPNYSSELNVNALLLGDSALYLCASSFAVNTEAFFGQGTRLTVV.

J is TRBJ1-2 and V is TRBV19; TRBD1 aligns across 11 bases. The CDR3 is 15 residues long. Germline CDR1 reads LNHDA; CDR2 reads SQIVND (reference sequence). V was pared by 3 bases and J by 8 bases, with 8 bases of the junction left unmatched. Here the CDR3 DNA reads TGTGCCAGTAGTATCCCCCGGACAGGGGGCGTCGGCTACACCTTC. This sequence encodes CASSIPRTGGVGYTF.

The chain employs TRBV30 and TRBJ2-7; D gene ambiguous. V dropped 0 bases and J dropped 5 bases, with 17 bases sitting between them. Germline assignment: CDR1 GTSNPN and CDR2 SVGIG (reference sequence). This CDR3 has 15 residues. CDR3 DNA: TGTGCCTGGAGTGTTGGTCGAAGGAGAGACCACGAGCAGTACTTC. Protein product: CAWSVGRRRDHEQYF.

This chain joins TRBV15 and TRBJ1-3; D uncertain. The CDR3 contains 15 residues. V lost 0 bases and J 1 base, leaving 7 bases between the germline ends. Germline lookup yields CDR1 LNHNV and CDR2 YYDKDF (reference sequence). The CDR3 here is CATSRDGVSGNTIYF. CDR3 DNA: TGTGCCACCAGCAGAGATGGTGTATCTGGAAACACCATATATTTT.

The chain couples TRBV6-5 to TRBJ2-3; TRBD1 aligns across 9 bases. CDR1 MNHEY and CDR2 SVGAGI come from the germline V gene. After removal of 7 bases from V and 6 bases from J, the junction contained 8 bases not matched to a gene. This CDR3 is built from 14 residues. The CDR3 reads CASTGTGSMDTQYF. The CDR3 DNA follows: TGTGCCAGCACCGGGACAGGGTCAATGGATACGCAGTATTTT.